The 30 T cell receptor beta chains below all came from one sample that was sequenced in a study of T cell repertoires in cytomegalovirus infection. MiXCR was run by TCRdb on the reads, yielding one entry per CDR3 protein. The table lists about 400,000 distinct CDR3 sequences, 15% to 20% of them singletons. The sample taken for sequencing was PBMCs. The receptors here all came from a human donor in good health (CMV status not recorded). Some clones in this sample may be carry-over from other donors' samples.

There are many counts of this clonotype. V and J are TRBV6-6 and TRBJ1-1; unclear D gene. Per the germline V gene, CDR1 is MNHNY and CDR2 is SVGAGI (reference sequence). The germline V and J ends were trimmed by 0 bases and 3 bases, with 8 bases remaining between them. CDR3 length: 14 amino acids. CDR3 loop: CASSYSIGDTEAFF. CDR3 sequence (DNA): TGTGCCAGCAGTTACTCGATCGGGGACACTGAAGCTTTCTTT.

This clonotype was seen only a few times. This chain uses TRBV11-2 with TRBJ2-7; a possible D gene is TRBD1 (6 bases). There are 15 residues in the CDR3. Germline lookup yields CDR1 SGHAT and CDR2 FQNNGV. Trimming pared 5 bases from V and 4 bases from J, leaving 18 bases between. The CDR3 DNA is TGTGCCAGCAGCCGGGGACAAGCGATAATTTACGAGCAGTACTTC. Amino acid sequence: CASSRGQAIIYEQYF. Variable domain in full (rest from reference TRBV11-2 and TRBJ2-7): EAGVAQSPRYKIIEKRQSVAFWCNPISGHATLYWYQQILGQGPKLLIQFQNNGVVDDSQLPKDRFSAERLKGVDSTLKIQPAKLEDSAVYLCASSRGQAIIYEQYFGPGTRLTVT.

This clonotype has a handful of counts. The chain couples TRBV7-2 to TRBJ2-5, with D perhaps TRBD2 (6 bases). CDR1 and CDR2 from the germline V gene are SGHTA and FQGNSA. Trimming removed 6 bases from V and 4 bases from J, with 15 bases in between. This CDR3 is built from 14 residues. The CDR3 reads CASRGSTGRETQYF. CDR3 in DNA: TGTGCCAGCAGGGGTAGCACCGGGAGAGAGACCCAGTACTTC.

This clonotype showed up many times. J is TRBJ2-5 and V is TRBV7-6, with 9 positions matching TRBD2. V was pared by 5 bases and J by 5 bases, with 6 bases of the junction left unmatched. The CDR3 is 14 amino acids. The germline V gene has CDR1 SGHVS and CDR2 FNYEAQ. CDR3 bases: TGTGCCAGCAGCCCGGGCGGGGGGGTGGAGACCCAGTACTTC. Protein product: CASSPGGGVETQYF.

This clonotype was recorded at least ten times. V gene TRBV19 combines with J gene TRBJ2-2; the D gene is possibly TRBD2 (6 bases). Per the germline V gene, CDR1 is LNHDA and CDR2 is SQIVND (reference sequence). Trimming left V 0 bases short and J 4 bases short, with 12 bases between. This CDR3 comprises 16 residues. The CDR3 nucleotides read TGTGCCAGTAGTATAGACCGGACTAAACCCACCGGGGAGCTGTTTTTT. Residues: CASSIDRTKPTGELFF.

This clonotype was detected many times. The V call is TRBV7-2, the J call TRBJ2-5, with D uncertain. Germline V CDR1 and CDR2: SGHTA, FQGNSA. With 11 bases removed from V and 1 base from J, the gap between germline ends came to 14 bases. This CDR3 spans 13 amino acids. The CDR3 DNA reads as TGTGCCGGCGACGATGGGATCCAAGAGACCCAGTACTTC. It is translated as CAGDDGIQETQYF.

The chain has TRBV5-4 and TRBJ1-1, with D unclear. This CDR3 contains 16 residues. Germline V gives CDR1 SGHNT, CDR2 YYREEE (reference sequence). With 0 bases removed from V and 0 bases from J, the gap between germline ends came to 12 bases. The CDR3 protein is CASSLGGGRMNTEAFF. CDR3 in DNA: TGTGCCAGCAGCTTGGGAGGTGGACGTATGAACACTGAAGCTTTCTTT.

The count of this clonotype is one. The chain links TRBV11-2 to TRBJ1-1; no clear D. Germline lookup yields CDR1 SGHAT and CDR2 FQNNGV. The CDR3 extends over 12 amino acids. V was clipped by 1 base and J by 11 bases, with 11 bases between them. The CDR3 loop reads CASSLARGGAFF. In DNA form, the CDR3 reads TGTGCCAGCAGCTTAGCACGCGGTGGGGCTTTCTTT.

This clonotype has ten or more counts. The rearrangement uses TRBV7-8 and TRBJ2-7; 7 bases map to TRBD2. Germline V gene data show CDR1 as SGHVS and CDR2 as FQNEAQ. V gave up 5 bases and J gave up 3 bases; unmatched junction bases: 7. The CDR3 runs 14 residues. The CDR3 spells CASSGPSGLYEQYF. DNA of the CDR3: TGTGCCAGCAGCGGGCCTAGCGGACTCTACGAGCAGTACTTC.

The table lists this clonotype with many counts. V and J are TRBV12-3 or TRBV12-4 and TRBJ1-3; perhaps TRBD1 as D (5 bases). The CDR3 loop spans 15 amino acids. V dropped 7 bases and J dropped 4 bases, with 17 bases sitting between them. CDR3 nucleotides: TGTGCCAGCATCCAGCGGGGACCGCTCGGAAACACCATATATTTT. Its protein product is CASIQRGPLGNTIYF.

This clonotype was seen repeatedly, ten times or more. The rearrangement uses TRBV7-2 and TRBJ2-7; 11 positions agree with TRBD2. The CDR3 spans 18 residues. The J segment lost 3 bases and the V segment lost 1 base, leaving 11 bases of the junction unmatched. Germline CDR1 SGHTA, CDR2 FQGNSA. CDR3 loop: CASSLVVGAGLADYEQYF. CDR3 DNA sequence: TGTGCCAGCAGCTTAGTGGTGGGGGCGGGACTAGCGGACTACGAGCAGTACTTC. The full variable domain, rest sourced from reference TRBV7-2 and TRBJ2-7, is GAGVSQSPSNKVTEKGKDVELRCDPISGHTALYWYRQSLGQGLEFLIYFQGNSAPDKSGLPSDRFSAERTGGSVSTLTIQRTQQEDSAVYLCASSLVVGAGLADYEQYFGPGTRLTVT.

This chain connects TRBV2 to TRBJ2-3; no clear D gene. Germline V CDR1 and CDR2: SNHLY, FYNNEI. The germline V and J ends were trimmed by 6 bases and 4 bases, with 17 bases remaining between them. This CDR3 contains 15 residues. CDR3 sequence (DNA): TGTGCCAGCAGAGATCCCCCCCCGGCCCCAGATACGCAGTATTTT. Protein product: CASRDPPPAPDTQYF.

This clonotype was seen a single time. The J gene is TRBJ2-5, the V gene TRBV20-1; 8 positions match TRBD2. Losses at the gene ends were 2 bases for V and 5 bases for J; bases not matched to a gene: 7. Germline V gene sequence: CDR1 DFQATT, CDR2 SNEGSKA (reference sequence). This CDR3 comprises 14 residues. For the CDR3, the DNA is TGCAGTGCTAGAACGGGGGGGCCGGAGGAGACCCAGTACTTC. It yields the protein CSARTGGPEETQYF.

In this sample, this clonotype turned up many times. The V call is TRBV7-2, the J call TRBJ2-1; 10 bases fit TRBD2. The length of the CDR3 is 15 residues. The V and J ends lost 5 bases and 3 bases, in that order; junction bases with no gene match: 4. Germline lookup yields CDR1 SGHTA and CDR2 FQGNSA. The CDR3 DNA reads TGTGCCAGCAGCGGACGGACTAGCGGCTACAATGAGCAGTTCTTC. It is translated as CASSGRTSGYNEQFF.

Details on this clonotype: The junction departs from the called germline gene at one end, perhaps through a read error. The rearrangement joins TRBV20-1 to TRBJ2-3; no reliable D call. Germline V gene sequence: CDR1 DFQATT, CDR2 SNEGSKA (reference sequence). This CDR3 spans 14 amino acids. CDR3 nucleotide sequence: TGCAGTGCTGGAGAGAGCTATGGCACAGATACGCAGTATTTT. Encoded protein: CSAGESYGTDTQYF.

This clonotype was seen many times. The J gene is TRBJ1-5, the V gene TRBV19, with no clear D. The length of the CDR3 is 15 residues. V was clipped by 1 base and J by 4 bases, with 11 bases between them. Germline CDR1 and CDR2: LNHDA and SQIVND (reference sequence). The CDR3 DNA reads TGTGCCAGTAGTATAGTATTGGCACTGAATCAGCCCCAGCATTTT. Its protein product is CASSIVLALNQPQHF.

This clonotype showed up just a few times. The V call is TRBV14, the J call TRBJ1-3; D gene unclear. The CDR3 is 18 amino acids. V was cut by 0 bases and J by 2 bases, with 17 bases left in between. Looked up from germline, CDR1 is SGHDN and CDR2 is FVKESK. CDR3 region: CASSQDWAGPGPGNTIYF. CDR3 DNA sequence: TGTGCCAGCAGCCAAGATTGGGCAGGACCAGGCCCTGGAAACACCATATATTTT.

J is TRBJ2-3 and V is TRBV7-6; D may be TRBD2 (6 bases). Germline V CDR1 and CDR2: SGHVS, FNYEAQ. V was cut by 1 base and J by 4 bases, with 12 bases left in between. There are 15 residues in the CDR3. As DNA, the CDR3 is TGTGCCAGCAGCTTAGATGCGGGGACGGCAGATACGCAGTATTTT. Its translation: CASSLDAGTADTQYF.

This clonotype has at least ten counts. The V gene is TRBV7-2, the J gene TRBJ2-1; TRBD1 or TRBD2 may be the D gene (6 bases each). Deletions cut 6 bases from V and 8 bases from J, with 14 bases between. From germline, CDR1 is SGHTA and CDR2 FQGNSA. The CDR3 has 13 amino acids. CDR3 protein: CASRGGASDEQFF. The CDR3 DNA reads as TGTGCCAGCAGGGGGGGCGCATCCGATGAGCAGTTCTTC. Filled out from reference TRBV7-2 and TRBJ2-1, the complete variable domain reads GAGVSQSPSNKVTEKGKDVELRCDPISGHTALYWYRQSLGQGLEFLIYFQGNSAPDKSGLPSDRFSAERTGGSVSTLTIQRTQQEDSAVYLCASRGGASDEQFFGPGTRLTVL.

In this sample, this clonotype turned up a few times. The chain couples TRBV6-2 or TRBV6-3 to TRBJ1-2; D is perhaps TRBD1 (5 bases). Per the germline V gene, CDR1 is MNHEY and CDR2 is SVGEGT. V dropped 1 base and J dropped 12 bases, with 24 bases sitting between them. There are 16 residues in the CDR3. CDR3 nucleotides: TGTGCCAGCAGTTACTTGGTCGCCGGGACGGACCGATCGGACACCTTC. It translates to CASSYLVAGTDRSDTF.

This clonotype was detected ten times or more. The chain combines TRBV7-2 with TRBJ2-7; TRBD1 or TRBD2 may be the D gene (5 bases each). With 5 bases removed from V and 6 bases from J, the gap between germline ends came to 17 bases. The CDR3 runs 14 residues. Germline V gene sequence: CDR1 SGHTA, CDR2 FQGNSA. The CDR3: CASSPTRGAFEQYF. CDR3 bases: TGTGCCAGCAGCCCGACGCGAGGGGCATTCGAGCAGTACTTC. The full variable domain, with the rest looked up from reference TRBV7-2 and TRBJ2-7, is GAGVSQSPSNKVTEKGKDVELRCDPISGHTALYWYRQSLGQGLEFLIYFQGNSAPDKSGLPSDRFSAERTGGSVSTLTIQRTQQEDSAVYLCASSPTRGAFEQYFGPGTRLTVT.

The CDR3 reads CSVVGTGLEKLFF. The CDR3 DNA reads as TGCAGCGTTGTCGGGACAGGGCTGGAAAAACTGTTTTTT. This chain links TRBV29-1 with TRBJ1-4; 9 bases match TRBD1. The V segment lost 4 bases and the J segment 8 bases; nucleotides outside the gene matches: 5. Looked up from germline, CDR1 is SQVTM and CDR2 is ANQGSEA. This CDR3 spans 13 amino acids.

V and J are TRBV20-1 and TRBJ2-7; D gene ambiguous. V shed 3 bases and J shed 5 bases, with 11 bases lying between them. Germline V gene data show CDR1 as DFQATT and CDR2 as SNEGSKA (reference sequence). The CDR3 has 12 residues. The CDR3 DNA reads TGCAGTGCTAGTCCCAGGATGGACGAGCAGTACTTC. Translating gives CSASPRMDEQYF.

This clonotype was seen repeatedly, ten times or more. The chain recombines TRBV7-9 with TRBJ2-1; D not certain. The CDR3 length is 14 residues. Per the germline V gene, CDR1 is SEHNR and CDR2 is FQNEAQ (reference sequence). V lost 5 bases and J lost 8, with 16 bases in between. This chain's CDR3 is CASSRDISPHEQFF. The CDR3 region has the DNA TGTGCCAGCAGCCGTGACATAAGTCCCCATGAGCAGTTCTTC.

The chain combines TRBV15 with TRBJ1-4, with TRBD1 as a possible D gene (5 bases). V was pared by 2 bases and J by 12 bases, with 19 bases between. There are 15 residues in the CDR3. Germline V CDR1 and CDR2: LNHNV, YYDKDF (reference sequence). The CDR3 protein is CATSRTGRPLMELFF. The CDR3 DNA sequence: TGTGCCACCAGCAGAACAGGAAGACCCCTGATGGAACTGTTTTTT.

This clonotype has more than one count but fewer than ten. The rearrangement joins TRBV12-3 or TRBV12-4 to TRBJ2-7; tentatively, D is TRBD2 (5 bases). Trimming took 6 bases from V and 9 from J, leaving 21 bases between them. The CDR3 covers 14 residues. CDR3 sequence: CASRRGPPGTWQYF. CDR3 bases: TGTGCCAGCAGACGAGGGCCGCCCGGAACTTGGCAGTACTTC.

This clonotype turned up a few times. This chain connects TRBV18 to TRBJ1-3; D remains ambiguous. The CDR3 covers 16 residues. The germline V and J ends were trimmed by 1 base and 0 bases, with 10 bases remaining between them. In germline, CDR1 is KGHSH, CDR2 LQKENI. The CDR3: CASSPLPGSSGNTIYF. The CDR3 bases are TGTGCCAGCTCACCACTGCCGGGGAGCTCTGGAAACACCATATATTTT.

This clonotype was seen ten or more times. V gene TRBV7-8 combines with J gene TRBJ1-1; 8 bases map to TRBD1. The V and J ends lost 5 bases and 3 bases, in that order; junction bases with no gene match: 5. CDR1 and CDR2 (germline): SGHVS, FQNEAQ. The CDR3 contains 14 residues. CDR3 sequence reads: CASSTYRGDTEAFF. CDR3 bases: TGTGCCAGCAGCACATACAGGGGGGACACTGAAGCTTTCTTT. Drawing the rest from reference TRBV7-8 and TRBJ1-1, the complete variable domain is GAGVSQSPRYKVAKRGQDVALRCDPISGHVSLFWYQQALGQGPEFLTYFQNEAQLDKSGLPSDRFFAERPEGSVSTLKIQRTQQEDSAVYLCASSTYRGDTEAFFGQGTRLTVV.

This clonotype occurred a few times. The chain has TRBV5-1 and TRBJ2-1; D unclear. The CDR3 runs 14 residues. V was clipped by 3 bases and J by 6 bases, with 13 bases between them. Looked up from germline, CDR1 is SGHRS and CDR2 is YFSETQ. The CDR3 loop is CASSSPTGLNEQFF. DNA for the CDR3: TGCGCCAGCAGCTCGCCTACGGGTCTCAATGAGCAGTTCTTC.

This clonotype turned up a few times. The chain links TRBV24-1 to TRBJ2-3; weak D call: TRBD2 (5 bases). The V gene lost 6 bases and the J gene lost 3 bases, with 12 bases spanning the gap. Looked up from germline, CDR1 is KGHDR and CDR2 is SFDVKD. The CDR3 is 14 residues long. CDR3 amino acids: CATSPYWRTDTQYF. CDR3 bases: TGTGCCACCAGTCCTTACTGGAGGACAGATACGCAGTATTTT.